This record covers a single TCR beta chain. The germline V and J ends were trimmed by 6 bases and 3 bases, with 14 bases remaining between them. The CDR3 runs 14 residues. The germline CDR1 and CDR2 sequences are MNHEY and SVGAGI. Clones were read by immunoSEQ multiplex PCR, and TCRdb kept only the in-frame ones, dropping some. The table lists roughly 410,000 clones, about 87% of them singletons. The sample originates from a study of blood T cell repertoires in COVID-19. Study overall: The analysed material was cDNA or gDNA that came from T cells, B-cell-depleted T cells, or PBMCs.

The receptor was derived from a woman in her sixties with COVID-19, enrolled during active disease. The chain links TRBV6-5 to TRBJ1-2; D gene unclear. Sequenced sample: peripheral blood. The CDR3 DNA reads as TGTGCCAGCAGAACCCAGGTGGGAGACTATGGCTACACCTTC. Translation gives CASRTQVGDYGYTF.